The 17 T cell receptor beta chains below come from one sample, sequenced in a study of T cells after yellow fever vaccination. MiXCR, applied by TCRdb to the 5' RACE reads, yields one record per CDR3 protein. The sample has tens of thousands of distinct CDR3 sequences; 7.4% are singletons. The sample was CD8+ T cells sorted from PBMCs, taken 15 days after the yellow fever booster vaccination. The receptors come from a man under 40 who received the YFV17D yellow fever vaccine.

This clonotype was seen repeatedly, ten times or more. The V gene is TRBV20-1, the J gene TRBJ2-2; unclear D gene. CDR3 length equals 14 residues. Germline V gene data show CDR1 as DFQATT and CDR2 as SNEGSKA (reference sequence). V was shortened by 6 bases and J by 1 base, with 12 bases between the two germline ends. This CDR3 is CSAEKGLNTGELFF. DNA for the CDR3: TGCAGTGCCGAAAAAGGGCTGAACACCGGGGAGCTGTTTTTT.

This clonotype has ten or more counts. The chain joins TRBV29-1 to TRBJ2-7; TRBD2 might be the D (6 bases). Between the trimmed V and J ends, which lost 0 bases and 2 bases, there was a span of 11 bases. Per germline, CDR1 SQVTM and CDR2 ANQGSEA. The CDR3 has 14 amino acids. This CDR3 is CSVEDQAGPYEQYF. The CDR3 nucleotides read TGCAGCGTTGAAGATCAGGCGGGGCCCTACGAGCAGTACTTC.

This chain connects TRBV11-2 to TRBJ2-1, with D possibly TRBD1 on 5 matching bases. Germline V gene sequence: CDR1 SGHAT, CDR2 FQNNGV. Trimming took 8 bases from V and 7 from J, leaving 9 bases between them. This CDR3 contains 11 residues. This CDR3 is CASRQRNEQFF. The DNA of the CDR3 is TGTGCCAGCCGACAGCGTAATGAGCAGTTCTTC. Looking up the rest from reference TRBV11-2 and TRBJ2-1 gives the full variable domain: EAGVAQSPRYKIIEKRQSVAFWCNPISGHATLYWYQQILGQGPKLLIQFQNNGVVDDSQLPKDRFSAERLKGVDSTLKIQPAKLEDSAVYLCASRQRNEQFFGPGTRLTVL.

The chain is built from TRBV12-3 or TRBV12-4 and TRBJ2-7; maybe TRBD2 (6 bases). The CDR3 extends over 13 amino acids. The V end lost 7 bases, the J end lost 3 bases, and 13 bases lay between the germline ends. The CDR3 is CASTLEGLYEQYF. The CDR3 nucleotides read TGTGCCAGCACTTTGGAGGGACTCTACGAGCAGTACTTC.

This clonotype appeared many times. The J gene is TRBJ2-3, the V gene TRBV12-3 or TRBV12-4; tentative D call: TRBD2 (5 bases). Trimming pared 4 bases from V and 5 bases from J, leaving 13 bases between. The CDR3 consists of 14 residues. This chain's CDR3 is CASSSHAREDTQYF. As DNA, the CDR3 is TGTGCCAGCAGTTCTCATGCCCGGGAAGATACGCAGTATTTT.

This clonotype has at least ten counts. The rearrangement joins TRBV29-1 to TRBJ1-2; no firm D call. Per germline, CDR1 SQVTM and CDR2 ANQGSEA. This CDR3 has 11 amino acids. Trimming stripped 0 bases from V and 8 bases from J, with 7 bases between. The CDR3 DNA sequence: TGCAGCGTTGAAGATCGATGGGGCTACACCTTC. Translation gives CSVEDRWGYTF.

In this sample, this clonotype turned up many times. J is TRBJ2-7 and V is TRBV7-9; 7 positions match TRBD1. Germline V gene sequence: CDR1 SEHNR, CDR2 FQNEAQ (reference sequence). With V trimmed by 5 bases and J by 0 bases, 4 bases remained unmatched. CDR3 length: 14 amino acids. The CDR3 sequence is CASSPRQGSYEQYF. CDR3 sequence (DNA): TGTGCCAGCAGCCCGCGACAGGGCTCCTACGAGCAGTACTTC.

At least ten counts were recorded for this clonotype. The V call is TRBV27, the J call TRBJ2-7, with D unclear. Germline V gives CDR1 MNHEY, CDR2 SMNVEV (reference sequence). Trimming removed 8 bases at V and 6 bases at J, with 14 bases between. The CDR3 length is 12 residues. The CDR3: CASAFAFSEQYF. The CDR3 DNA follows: TGTGCCAGCGCTTTTGCCTTCTCCGAGCAGTACTTC.

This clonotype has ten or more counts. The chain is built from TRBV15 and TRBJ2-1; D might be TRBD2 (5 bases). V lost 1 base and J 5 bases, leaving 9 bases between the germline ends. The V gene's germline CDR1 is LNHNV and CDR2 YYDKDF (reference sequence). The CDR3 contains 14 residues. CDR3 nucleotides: TGTGCCACCAGCAGAGCGGCTAGCCACAATGAGCAGTTCTTC. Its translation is CATSRAASHNEQFF.

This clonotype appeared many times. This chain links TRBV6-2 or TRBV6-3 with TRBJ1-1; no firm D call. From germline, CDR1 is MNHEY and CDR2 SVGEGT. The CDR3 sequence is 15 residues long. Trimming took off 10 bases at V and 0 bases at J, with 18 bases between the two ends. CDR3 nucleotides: TGTGCCACCGCTCGTTGGAGGGCGATGAACACTGAAGCTTTCTTT. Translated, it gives CATARWRAMNTEAFF.

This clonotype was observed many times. The CDR3 coding sequence is TGTGCCAGCAGTTTCCGCGCCGCAGATACGCAGTATTTT. It specifies CASSFRAADTQYF. This chain links TRBV28 with TRBJ2-3; D ambiguous. The V gene's germline CDR1 is MDHEN and CDR2 SYDVKM. V was cut by 3 bases and J by 4 bases, with 8 bases left in between. The length of the CDR3 is 13 residues.

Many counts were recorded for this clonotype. CDR3 sequence (DNA): TGTGCCAGCAGTCCACCCGACAGGTCCTACGAGCAGTACTTC. Protein sequence: CASSPPDRSYEQYF. The chain recombines TRBV27 with TRBJ2-7; D may be TRBD1 (6 bases). The CDR3 loop spans 14 amino acids. Germline-derived CDR1 and CDR2 are MNHEY and SMNVEV (reference sequence). Trimming cost V 5 bases and J 1 base, with 12 bases left between them.

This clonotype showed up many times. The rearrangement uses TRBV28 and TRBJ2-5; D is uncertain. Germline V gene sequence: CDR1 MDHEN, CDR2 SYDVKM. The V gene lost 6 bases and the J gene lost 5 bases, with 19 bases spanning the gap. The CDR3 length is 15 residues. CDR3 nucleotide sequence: TGTGCCAGCAGGTCTTCCTCTTGGGTGGTGGAGACCCAGTACTTC. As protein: CASRSSSWVVETQYF. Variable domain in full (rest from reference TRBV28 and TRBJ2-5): DVKVTQSSRYLVKRTGEKVFLECVQDMDHENMFWYRQDPGLGLRLIYFSYDVKMKEKGDIPEGYSVSREKKERFSLILESASTNQTSMYLCASRSSSWVVETQYFGPGTRLLVL.

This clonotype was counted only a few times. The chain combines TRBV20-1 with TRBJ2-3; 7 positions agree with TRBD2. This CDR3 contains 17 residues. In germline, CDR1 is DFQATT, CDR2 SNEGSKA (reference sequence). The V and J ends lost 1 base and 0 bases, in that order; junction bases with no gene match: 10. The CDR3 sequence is CSARGGGTGLSTDTQYF. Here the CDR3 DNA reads TGCAGTGCTAGAGGGGGGGGGACTGGCCTGAGCACAGATACGCAGTATTTT.

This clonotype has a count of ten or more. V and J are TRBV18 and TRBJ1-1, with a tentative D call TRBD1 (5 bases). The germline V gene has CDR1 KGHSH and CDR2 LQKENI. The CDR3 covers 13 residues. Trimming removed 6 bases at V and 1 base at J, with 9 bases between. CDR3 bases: TGTGCCAGCTCGGACACAGGGAACACTGAAGCTTTCTTT. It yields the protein CASSDTGNTEAFF.

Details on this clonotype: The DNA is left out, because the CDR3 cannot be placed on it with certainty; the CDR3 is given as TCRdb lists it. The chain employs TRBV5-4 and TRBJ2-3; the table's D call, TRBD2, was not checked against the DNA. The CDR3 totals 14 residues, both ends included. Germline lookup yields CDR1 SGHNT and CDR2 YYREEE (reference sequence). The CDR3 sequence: CASSDVAGGSEEYF.

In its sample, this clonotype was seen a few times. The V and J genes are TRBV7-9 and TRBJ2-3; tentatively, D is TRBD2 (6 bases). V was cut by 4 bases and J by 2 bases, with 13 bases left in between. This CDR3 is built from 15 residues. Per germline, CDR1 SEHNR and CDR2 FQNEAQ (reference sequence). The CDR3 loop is CASSSRLGDTDTQYF. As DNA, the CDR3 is TGTGCCAGCAGCTCAAGACTAGGAGACACAGATACGCAGTATTTT.